Presented here are 19 T cell receptor beta chains from one specimen sequenced in a study of beta chain features in type 1 diabetes. The whole isolated RNA underwent reverse transcription, so sequencing captured expressed TCRB transcripts. Method: immunoSEQ multiplex PCR; TCRdb's copy keeps in-frame clones and lacks some. Of a few hundred thousand clones listed, approximately 14% are singletons. Source material: naive CD4+ T cells from blood. These receptors all stem from a man aged 30 to 45 in good health.

Of note for this clone: The sample holds other DNA sequences that translate to the same CDR3. The chain joins TRBV4-3 to TRBJ2-5, with D hard to call. The V gene lost 1 base and the J gene lost 3 bases, with 6 bases spanning the gap. Germline-derived CDR1 and CDR2 are LGHNA and YSLEER. There are 13 residues in the CDR3. CDR3 region: CASSQVSEETQYF. CDR3 nucleotides: TGCGCCAGCAGCCAAGTAAGCGAAGAGACCCAGTACTTC.

This chain uses TRBV29-1 with TRBJ2-6; D is uncertain. Germline CDR1 SQVTM, CDR2 ANQGSEA. With 7 bases removed from V and 0 bases from J, the gap between germline ends came to 13 bases. The CDR3 has 15 amino acids. The CDR3 DNA is TGCAGCGCCATCGCCCCGGGCTCTGGGGCCAACGTCCTGACTTTC. Translation gives CSAIAPGSGANVLTF.

This clone was counted a single time. The chain is built from TRBV25-1 and TRBJ1-4; 10 bases line up with TRBD1. Trimming removed 6 bases from V and 7 bases from J; junction bases left unmatched: 5. Germline CDR1 and CDR2: MGHDK and SYGVNS. This CDR3 is built from 14 residues. CDR3 amino acids: CASRRRDRGEKLFF. CDR3 bases: TGTGCCAGCAGACGCCGGGACAGGGGTGAAAAACTGTTTTTT.

This clone turned up a few times. The V and J genes are TRBV6-1 and TRBJ2-1; either TRBD1 or TRBD2 may supply D (5 bases each). From germline, CDR1 is MNHNS and CDR2 SASEGT. CDR3 size: 14 residues. V lost 1 base and J 6 bases, leaving 10 bases between the germline ends. The CDR3 DNA sequence: TGTGCCAGCAGTGAAGGGGGGATGCTCAATGAGCAGTTCTTC. This sequence encodes CASSEGGMLNEQFF.

This chain uses TRBV15 with TRBJ1-2, with TRBD1 as a possible D gene (6 bases). The CDR3 sequence is 14 residues long. With 3 bases removed from V and 1 base from J, the gap between germline ends came to 9 bases. Germline V gene lookup returns CDR1 LNHNV and CDR2 YYDKDF (reference sequence). CDR3 in DNA: TGTGCCACCAGCAGGGAACAGGGTAACTATGGCTACACCTTC. Translated, it gives CATSREQGNYGYTF.

The V gene is TRBV4-3, the J gene TRBJ2-5, with D unclear. CDR1 LGHNA and CDR2 YSLEER come from the germline V gene. This CDR3 has 13 residues. Trimming took 5 bases from V and 5 from J, leaving 12 bases between them. The CDR3 sequence: CASSALLGETQYF. CDR3 coding DNA: TGCGCCAGCAGCGCTCTTCTAGGGGAGACCCAGTACTTC.

This clone turned up a few times. Other DNA sequences in this sample translate to the same CDR3. The chain links TRBV30 to TRBJ2-2; no firm D call. There are 11 residues in the CDR3. Germline V CDR1 and CDR2: GTSNPN, SVGIG (reference sequence). V was cut by 3 bases and J by 7 bases, with 6 bases left in between. CDR3 nucleotide sequence: TGTGCCTGGAGGGGCAGCGGGGAGCTGTTTTTT. As protein: CAWRGSGELFF. Full variable domain (remainder filled in from reference TRBV30 and TRBJ2-2): SQTIHQWPATLVQPVGSPLSLECTVEGTSNPNLYWYRQAAGRGLQLLFYSVGIGQISSEVPQNLSASRPQDRQFILSSKKLLLSDSGFYLCAWRGSGELFFGEGSRLTVL.

The chain carries TRBV10-3 and TRBJ2-2, with D perhaps matching TRBD1 (5 bases). This CDR3 is 11 amino acids long. V lost 8 bases, J lost 7 bases, and 8 bases lay in between. The germline CDR1 and CDR2 sequences are ENHRY and SYGVKD. CDR3: CAIWGIGELFF. The DNA of the CDR3 is TGTGCCATCTGGGGCATCGGGGAGCTGTTTTTT.

This clone has more than one count but fewer than ten. The CDR3 DNA reads as TGTGCCTGGAGTTACAGGGCGGGTAGAAGCTCCTACGAGCAGTACGTC. Translating it yields CAWSYRAGRSSYEQYV. This chain uses TRBV30 with TRBJ2-7, with a possible D match to TRBD1 (6 bases). The V and J ends lost 2 bases and 0 bases respectively, with 17 bases between them. The CDR3 is made up of 16 amino acids. Per the germline V gene, CDR1 is GTSNPN and CDR2 is SVGIG (reference sequence).

The gene calls are TRBV27 and TRBJ2-1; 7 positions agree with TRBD2. Unmatched junction bases numbered 2, after V lost 2 bases and J lost 4 bases. The CDR3 extends over 14 amino acids. Germline V gives CDR1 MNHEY, CDR2 SMNVEV (reference sequence). The CDR3 loop is CASSLRTSYNEQFF. CDR3 sequence (DNA): TGTGCCAGCAGTTTAAGGACTAGTTACAATGAGCAGTTCTTC.

This sequence joins TRBV4-3 and TRBJ2-3, with 8 bases identical to TRBD2. V was clipped by 3 bases and J by 5 bases; unmatched bases: 16. Germline values: CDR1 LGHNA, CDR2 YSLEER. The CDR3 has 18 residues. CDR3 in amino acids: CASSQDHTSGSGGDTQYF. The CDR3 coding sequence is TGCGCCAGCAGCCAGGACCATACCAGCGGGAGCGGGGGAGATACGCAGTATTTT.

The chain carries TRBV7-2 and TRBJ1-3; D is possibly TRBD1 (6 bases). The V gene lost 6 bases and the J gene lost 0 bases, with 12 bases spanning the gap. The CDR3 runs 15 residues. Germline V CDR1 and CDR2: SGHTA, FQGNSA. This CDR3 is CASSRQANSGNTIYF. CDR3 DNA sequence: TGTGCCAGCAGTCGACAGGCTAACTCTGGAAACACCATATATTTT.

This clone appeared a few times. The J gene is TRBJ2-7, the V gene TRBV10-3; 12 bases are a match to TRBD1. After removal of 10 bases from V and 5 bases from J, the junction contained 12 bases not matched to a gene. The CDR3 is 15 residues long. CDR1 and CDR2 from the germline V gene are ENHRY and SYGVKD. The CDR3 sequence is CATGTGGSWANEQYF. CDR3 in DNA: TGTGCCACCGGGACAGGGGGCAGTTGGGCGAACGAGCAGTACTTC.

This clone showed up just a few times. Because the CDR3's place on the DNA is in doubt, the DNA is left out and the CDR3 is given as listed by TCRdb. This sequence joins TRBV14 and TRBJ1-2. CDR1 is SGHDN and CDR2 is FVKESK in the germline V gene. The CDR3 length equals 13 residues, ends included. The CDR3 loop is CASSQVASGSDTF.

This clone has a handful of counts. V gene TRBV27 combines with J gene TRBJ2-5; possible D gene TRBD2, 5 bases. With 1 base removed from V and 6 bases from J, the gap between germline ends came to 12 bases. Germline CDR1 and CDR2: MNHEY and SMNVEV (reference sequence). The CDR3 runs to 14 residues. DNA of the CDR3: TGTGCCAGCAGTTTATACCGGGATCCGAAGACCCAGTACTTC. Translating it yields CASSLYRDPKTQYF.

The table lists this clone with a few counts. J is TRBJ2-1 and V is TRBV10-3; D call uncertain. The CDR3 has 14 residues. Germline assignment: CDR1 ENHRY and CDR2 SYGVKD. V shed 0 bases and J shed 6 bases, with 9 bases lying between them. The CDR3: CAISESKLLNEQFF. As DNA, the CDR3 is TGTGCCATCAGTGAGTCGAAACTACTCAATGAGCAGTTCTTC.

This clone occurred a few times. The gene calls are TRBV15 and TRBJ2-5; 7 bases align to TRBD1. There are 14 residues in the CDR3. CDR1 and CDR2 from the germline V gene are LNHNV and YYDKDF (reference sequence). V shed 1 base, J shed 4 bases, and the junction held 3 bases outside the gene matches. Here the CDR3 DNA reads TGTGCCACCAGCAGAGGCACAGGGGCAGAGACCCAGTACTTC. This translates into CATSRGTGAETQYF.

This clone has more than one count but fewer than ten. The CDR3 sequence is CASSETSGLGSYNEQFF. The DNA for the CDR3 is TGTGCCAGCAGTGAAACTAGCGGGTTGGGTTCCTACAATGAGCAGTTCTTC. The rearrangement uses TRBV6-1 and TRBJ2-1; 9 bases line up with TRBD2. This CDR3 contains 17 residues. From germline, CDR1 is MNHNS and CDR2 SASEGT. Unmatched junction bases numbered 6, after V lost 2 bases and J lost 1 base.

This clone was recorded once. The chain is built from TRBV5-4 and TRBJ2-5; tentative D call: TRBD2 (6 bases). The CDR3 covers 14 residues. Trimming pared 3 bases from V and 1 base from J, leaving 10 bases between. Germline CDR1 is SGHNT and CDR2 is YYREEE (reference sequence). In nucleotides, the CDR3 is TGTGCCAGCAGCTCAAAGCGGGCCCAAGAGACCCAGTACTTC. Translating it yields CASSSKRAQETQYF.